This TCR beta chain was captured by sequencing in a study of identical twins. Study results and caveats: Reduced insertions were recorded for abundant cord blood beta clonotypes, with no such pattern in memory repertoires.

Note on this clonotype: Its antigen is unidentified.

TCRdb fed the 5' RACE reads into MiXCR, producing one record per CDR3 protein. The table shows about 240,000 distinct CDR3 sequences, with roughly 10% occurring only once. Trimming cost V 1 base and J 5 bases, with 13 bases left between them. CDR3 length: 15 amino acids. In germline, CDR1 is SGHRS, CDR2 YFSETQ. The material sequenced was memory T cells sorted from blood. The rearrangement joins TRBV5-1 to TRBJ2-1, with D possibly being TRBD1 or TRBD2 (5 bases each). This clonotype was sampled from a man in his forties or fifties in good health. The CDR3 DNA sequence: TGCGCCAGCAGCTTGCTGGGGACCAAAAACAATGAGCAGTTCTTC. It is translated as CASSLLGTKNNEQFF.